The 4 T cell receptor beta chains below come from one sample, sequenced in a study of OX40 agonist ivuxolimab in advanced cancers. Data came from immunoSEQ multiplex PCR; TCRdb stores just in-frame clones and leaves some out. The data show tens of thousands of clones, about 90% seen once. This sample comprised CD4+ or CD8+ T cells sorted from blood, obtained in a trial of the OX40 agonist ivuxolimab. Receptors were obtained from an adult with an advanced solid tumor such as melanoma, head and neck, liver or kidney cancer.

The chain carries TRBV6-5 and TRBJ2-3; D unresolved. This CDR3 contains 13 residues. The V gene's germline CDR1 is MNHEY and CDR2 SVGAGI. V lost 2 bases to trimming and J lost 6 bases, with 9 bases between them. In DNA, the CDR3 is TGTGCCAGCAGTTACACGAACAGCGATACGCAGTATTTT. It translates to CASSYTNSDTQYF.

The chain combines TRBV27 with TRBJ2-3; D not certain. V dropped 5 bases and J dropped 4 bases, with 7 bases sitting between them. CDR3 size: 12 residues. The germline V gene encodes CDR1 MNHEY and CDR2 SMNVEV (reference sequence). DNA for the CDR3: TGTGCCAGCAGTACCCCCGCAGATACGCAGTATTTT. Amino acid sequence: CASSTPADTQYF.

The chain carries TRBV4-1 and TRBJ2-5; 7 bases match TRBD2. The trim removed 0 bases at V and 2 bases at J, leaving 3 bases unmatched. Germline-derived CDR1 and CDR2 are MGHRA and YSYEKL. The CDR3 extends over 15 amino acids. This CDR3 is CASSQDPREQETQYF. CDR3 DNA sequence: TGCGCCAGCAGCCAAGATCCGCGGGAGCAAGAGACCCAGTACTTC.

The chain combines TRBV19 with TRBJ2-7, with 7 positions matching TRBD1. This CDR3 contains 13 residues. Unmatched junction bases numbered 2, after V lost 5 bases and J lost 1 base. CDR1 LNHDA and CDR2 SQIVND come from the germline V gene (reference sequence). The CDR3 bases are TGTGCCAGTAGTTGGGACAGATCCTACGAGCAGTACTTC. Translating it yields CASSWDRSYEQYF.